Listed here are 9 T cell receptor beta chains from one sample, sequenced in a study of CD8 T cells in Susac syndrome. Random hexamers primed reverse transcription of about 0.5 to 1 ug RNA. Each CDR3 protein gets one entry after TCRdb re-called the immunoSEQ multiplex PCR reads with MiXCR. The sample holds 95,000 or so distinct CDR3 sequences, 90% to 95% seen once. The material sequenced was CD8+ T cells from PBMCs. The receptors were gathered from a human donor in good health.

The genes are TRBV12-3 or TRBV12-4 and TRBJ2-7; TRBD1 agrees at 8 bases. The trim removed 5 bases at V and 3 bases at J, leaving 6 bases unmatched. The CDR3 loop spans 14 amino acids. In nucleotides, the CDR3 is TGTGCCAGCAGTCCCCTGGACAGGGACTACGAGCAGTACTTC. This translates into CASSPLDRDYEQYF.

The chain uses TRBV19 and TRBJ1-5; 7 bases fit TRBD1. Looked up from germline, CDR1 is LNHDA and CDR2 is SQIVND (reference sequence). The CDR3 loop spans 14 amino acids. Trimming cost V 9 bases and J 7 bases; bases outside gene matches: 12. The CDR3 DNA sequence: TGTGCCAGCAGAGAGGAAGGGGGCAGCCAGCCCCAGCATTTT. This sequence encodes CASREEGGSQPQHF. The full variable domain, its missing parts supplied by reference TRBV19 and TRBJ1-5, is DGGITQSPKYLFRKEGQNVTLSCEQNLNHDAMYWYRQDPGQGLRLIYYSQIVNDFQKGDIAEGYSVSREKKESFPLTVTSAQKNPTAFYLCASREEGGSQPQHFGDGTRLSIL.

The V and J genes are TRBV20-1 and TRBJ2-7; the D gene is possibly TRBD2 (6 bases). Trimming shortened V by 0 bases and J by 5 bases, and 14 bases separated the two germline ends. Germline assignment: CDR1 DFQATT and CDR2 SNEGSKA (reference sequence). The CDR3 length is 14 residues. DNA of the CDR3: TGCAGTGCTAGAGATTGGGGGGAGGCCGACGAGCAGTACTTC. Residues: CSARDWGEADEQYF.

This chain links TRBV12-3 or TRBV12-4 with TRBJ1-2, with D uncertain. Trimming pared 3 bases from V and 1 base from J, leaving 9 bases between. The CDR3 is 14 amino acids. CDR3 bases: TGTGCCAGCAGTTTGTCCACGGGTAACTATGGCTACACCTTC. This sequence encodes CASSLSTGNYGYTF.

The chain couples TRBV4-2 to TRBJ2-5; TRBD2 aligns across 14 bases. The CDR3 covers 16 residues. Germline loops: CDR1 LGHNA, CDR2 YNFKEQ. V gave up 1 base and J gave up 4 bases; unmatched junction bases: 2. The CDR3 protein is CASSQGLAGGPETQYF. CDR3 DNA sequence: TGTGCCAGCAGCCAAGGACTAGCGGGGGGGCCAGAGACCCAGTACTTC.

This clonotype was observed a single time. V gene TRBV3-1 combines with J gene TRBJ2-2; D is unclear. V was pared by 2 bases and J by 9 bases, with 4 bases between. There are 11 residues in the CDR3. Germline V gene lookup returns CDR1 LGHDT and CDR2 YNNKEL (reference sequence). The CDR3 region is CASSQQWELFF. The CDR3 DNA sequence: TGTGCCAGCAGCCAACAATGGGAGCTGTTTTTT.

V and J are TRBV7-9 and TRBJ1-1; D is perhaps TRBD1 (5 bases). V was clipped by 5 bases and J by 1 base, with 14 bases between them. CDR1 is SEHNR and CDR2 is FQNEAQ in the germline V gene (reference sequence). The CDR3 is 15 residues long. The CDR3 coding sequence is TGTGCCAGCAGCGGCCCCGGGACGGGGAACACTGAAGCTTTCTTT. Protein: CASSGPGTGNTEAFF.

This sequence joins TRBV15 and TRBJ2-3; the match to TRBD2 covers 10 bases. V gave up 2 bases and J gave up 0 bases; unmatched junction bases: 8. This CDR3 comprises 18 residues. The germline V gene has CDR1 LNHNV and CDR2 YYDKDF (reference sequence). The CDR3 sequence: CATSRLYLSGGSTDTQYF. The CDR3 region has the DNA TGTGCCACCAGCAGACTCTACCTTAGCGGGGGGAGCACAGATACGCAGTATTTT.

The V gene is TRBV13, the J gene TRBJ1-1, with D tentatively TRBD1 (6 bases). Germline CDR1 is PRHDT and CDR2 is FYEKMQ (reference sequence). Trimming removed 0 bases at V and 11 bases at J, with 22 bases between. This CDR3 has 16 amino acids. The CDR3 is CASSLGGGTFGVLAFF. CDR3 bases: TGTGCCAGCAGCTTAGGGGGGGGGACATTTGGAGTCTTGGCTTTCTTT. Variable domain in full (rest from reference TRBV13 and TRBJ1-1): AAGVIQSPRHLIKEKRETATLKCYPIPRHDTVYWYQQGPGQDPQFLISFYEKMQSDKGSIPDRFSAQQFSDYHSELNMSSLELGDSALYFCASSLGGGTFGVLAFFGQGTRLTVV.